The 6 T cell receptor beta chains given below trace back to one sample, sequenced in a study of cytomegalovirus exposure and HLA in healthy donors. PCR employed 60 Vbeta and 13 Jbeta primers. TCRdb's table, derived via immunoSEQ multiplex PCR, lists solely in-frame clones and lacks some. This table lists about 140,000 clones. Sequencing was performed on PBMCs. Receptor source: a male donor in good health and CMV-seronegative.

The chain uses TRBV4-3 and TRBJ2-7, with 7 bases matching TRBD1. Per the germline V gene, CDR1 is LGHNA and CDR2 is YSLEER. The V gene end was trimmed by 0 bases and the J gene end by 3 bases; junction bases not matched to a gene: 5. The CDR3 runs to 15 residues. The CDR3 bases are TGCGCCAGCAGCCAAGATAGAGGGACAGTCTACGAGCAGTACTTC. It yields the protein CASSQDRGTVYEQYF.

The V call is TRBV5-1, the J call TRBJ2-7, with 7 bases identical to TRBD1. The J segment lost 3 bases and the V segment lost 4 bases, leaving 10 bases of the junction unmatched. The CDR3 sequence is 15 residues long. The germline CDR1 and CDR2 sequences are SGHRS and YFSETQ. The CDR3 sequence: CASSPRDSLNYEQYF. CDR3 nucleotide sequence: TGCGCCAGCAGCCCCCGGGACAGCTTAAACTACGAGCAGTACTTC.

The CDR3 is CAITASGGRGSDTQYF. The CDR3 DNA sequence: TGTGCCATCACGGCTAGCGGGGGGAGAGGGTCAGATACGCAGTATTTT. V gene TRBV10-3 combines with J gene TRBJ2-3, with 11 bases fitting TRBD2. Per the germline V gene, CDR1 is ENHRY and CDR2 is SYGVKD. CDR3 length equals 16 residues. After removal of 7 bases from V and 4 bases from J, the junction contained 10 bases not matched to a gene.

The chain has TRBV30 and TRBJ1-5; 9 bases align to TRBD1. The length of the CDR3 is 18 residues. Germline-derived CDR1 and CDR2 are GTSNPN and SVGIG (reference sequence). J was trimmed by 4 bases and V by 0 bases; bases with no gene match: 13. This chain's CDR3 is CAWSVTQGATISNQPQHF. CDR3 coding DNA: TGTGCCTGGAGTGTAACACAGGGGGCCACGATTAGTAATCAGCCCCAGCATTTT.

A word on this clone: A read error may produce the germline difference seen at one junction end. The chain recombines TRBV6-5 with TRBJ1-2, with no clear D. CDR1 is MNHEY and CDR2 is SVGAGI in the germline V gene. The CDR3 spans 14 residues. CDR3 sequence: CTSSLLRAGYGYTF. The CDR3 DNA sequence: TGTACCAGCAGCCTTTTGCGGGCTGGCTATGGCTACACCTTC.

The chain employs TRBV2 and TRBJ2-7, with TRBD2 matching over 9 bases. This CDR3 comprises 16 residues. With V trimmed by 4 bases and J by 0 bases, 7 bases remained unmatched. Per germline, CDR1 SNHLY and CDR2 FYNNEI. As DNA, the CDR3 is TGTGCCAGCAGTGGTCCTAGCGGGGAAGTCTCCTACGAGCAGTACTTC. Translated: CASSGPSGEVSYEQYF.